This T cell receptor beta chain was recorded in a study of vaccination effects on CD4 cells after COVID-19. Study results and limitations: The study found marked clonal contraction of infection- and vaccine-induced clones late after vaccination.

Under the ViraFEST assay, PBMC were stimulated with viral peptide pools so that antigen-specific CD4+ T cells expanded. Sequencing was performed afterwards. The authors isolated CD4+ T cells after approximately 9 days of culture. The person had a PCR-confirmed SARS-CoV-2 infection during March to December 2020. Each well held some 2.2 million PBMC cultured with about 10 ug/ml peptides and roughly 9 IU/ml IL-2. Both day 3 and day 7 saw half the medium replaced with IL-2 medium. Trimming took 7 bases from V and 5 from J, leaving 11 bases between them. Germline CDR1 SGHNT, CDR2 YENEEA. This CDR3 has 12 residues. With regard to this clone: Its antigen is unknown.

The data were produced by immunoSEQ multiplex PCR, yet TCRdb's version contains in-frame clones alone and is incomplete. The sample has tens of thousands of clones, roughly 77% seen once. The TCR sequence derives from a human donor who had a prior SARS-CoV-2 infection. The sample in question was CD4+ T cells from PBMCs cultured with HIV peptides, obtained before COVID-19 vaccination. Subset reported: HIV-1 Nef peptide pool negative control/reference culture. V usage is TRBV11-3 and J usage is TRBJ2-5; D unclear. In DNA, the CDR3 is TGTGCCAGCAAGAACCTGGACGAGACCCAGTACTTC. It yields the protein CASKNLDETQYF.